The clone carrying this TCR beta chain showed up many times. What it binds is not known. The record originates from a study of neurological immune-mediated disorders. The cDNA was generated through 5'RACE incorporating 10-nucleotide random UMIs. TCRdb re-derived calls from the 5' RACE reads in MiXCR, one entry per CDR3 protein. The sample contains 77,000 or so distinct CDR3 sequences, roughly 9.5% of which appear only once. The unsorted libraries were generated from a total of 2 million PBMCs, which had been stored in RNAlater at -80 C. Findings and limits, study-wide: Across subjects, expanded clones had no CDR3 amino acid sequences in common, pointing to private repertoires in all groups.

The CDR3 covers 15 residues. J was trimmed by 8 bases and V by 6 bases; bases with no gene match: 10. Germline values: CDR1 MNHEY, CDR2 SVGAGI. The chain couples TRBV6-5 to TRBJ2-1, with 10 bases aligning to TRBD2. The TCR comes from a middle-aged man in good health. The specimen was PBMCs. The CDR3 DNA follows: TGTGCCAGCAGCATCATATCTAGCGGGAGACATGAGCAGTTCTTC. This encodes CASSIISSGRHEQFF.